A single sample is the source of the 21 T cell receptor beta chains below, sequenced in a study of blood T cells in healthy people across ages. Combining a sample-barcoded 5' primer with a J-beta primer mix, a second PCR ran for roughly 6 to 12 cycles. From the 5' RACE reads, TCRdb called clonotypes with MiXCR, one entry per CDR3 protein. The sample contains 1.5 million to 2 million distinct CDR3 sequences, around 36% of which appear only once. The sequenced sample consisted of blood. These receptors all come from a woman in her 30s in good health.

This chain links TRBV20-1 with TRBJ1-2, with D maybe TRBD1 (5 bases). Germline V gene data show CDR1 as DFQATT and CDR2 as SNEGSKA (reference sequence). The CDR3 is made up of 14 amino acids. CDR3 sequence (DNA): TGCAGCGCCGCGTTTCAGGGCAGCGGGGTGGTCGTCACCTTC. Protein sequence: CSAAFQGSGVVVTF.

J is TRBJ2-1 and V is TRBV7-2, with D possibly being TRBD2 (7 bases). This CDR3 contains 17 residues. Germline loops: CDR1 SGHTA, CDR2 FQGNSA. Trimming removed 5 bases from V and 2 bases from J, with 19 bases in between. The CDR3 region has the DNA TGTGCCAGCAGCAAAAGGGTGGGGGCGGGGGCCTACAATGAGCAGTTCTTC. Translating it yields CASSKRVGAGAYNEQFF.

The gene calls are TRBV27 and TRBJ2-1, with 7 positions matching TRBD2. Germline CDR1 reads MNHEY; CDR2 reads SMNVEV (reference sequence). The CDR3 length is 16 residues. Losses at the gene ends were 6 bases for V and 7 bases for J; bases not matched to a gene: 15. CDR3 amino acids: CASRASAGEWVNEQFF. DNA for the CDR3: TGTGCCAGCAGGGCCTCGGCGGGAGAGTGGGTGAATGAGCAGTTCTTC.

The gene calls are TRBV20-1 and TRBJ1-5; D unresolved. The CDR3 runs 12 residues. CDR1 and CDR2 from the germline V gene are DFQATT and SNEGSKA (reference sequence). Trimming removed 3 bases from V and 7 bases from J, with 10 bases in between. The CDR3 coding sequence is TGCAGTGCTAGTTTGGTAGGGCAGCCCCAGCATTTT. Protein: CSASLVGQPQHF.

This chain uses TRBV7-9 with TRBJ2-7; possible D gene TRBD1, 5 bases. The germline gives CDR1 SEHNR, CDR2 FQNEAQ (reference sequence). The CDR3 extends over 14 amino acids. Trimming took off 1 base at V and 6 bases at J, with 13 bases between the two ends. CDR3 in DNA: TGTGCCAGCAGCTTAGTTCAGGGAATTGGCGAGCAGTACTTC. The encoded protein is CASSLVQGIGEQYF.

This clonotype was found a few times. This chain links TRBV6-5 with TRBJ2-2; possibly TRBD2 for D (7 bases). CDR3 length: 15 residues. Trimming took 8 bases from V and 5 from J, leaving 18 bases between them. The V gene's germline CDR1 is MNHEY and CDR2 SVGAGI. Here the CDR3 DNA reads TGTGCCAGCGGACGGGGGGCGCGGGGGACCGGGGAGCTGTTTTTT. Translation: CASGRGARGTGELFF.

Concerning this clonotype: At one end the junction does not follow the germline gene, possibly because of a read error. This sequence joins TRBV5-1 and TRBJ2-1, with 9 bases identical to TRBD2. This CDR3 region has 16 residues. Per germline, CDR1 SGHRS and CDR2 YFSETQ. The CDR3 DNA sequence: TGCACCAGCAGCTTATCTAGCGGGAACTCCTACAATGAGCAGTTCTTC. It encodes CTSSLSSGNSYNEQFF.

V usage is TRBV9 and J usage is TRBJ2-3; 9 nucleotides match TRBD2. CDR1 and CDR2 from the germline V gene are SGDLS and YYNGEE. The CDR3 has 19 residues. The V segment lost 0 bases and the J segment 2 bases; nucleotides outside the gene matches: 13. The CDR3 is CASSVDDHGLARSTDTQYF. Written as DNA, the CDR3 is TGTGCCAGCAGCGTAGATGACCACGGACTAGCGAGATCCACAGATACGCAGTATTTT.

The rearrangement joins TRBV5-1 to TRBJ2-1, with D maybe TRBD2 (6 bases). Trimming cost V 1 base and J 9 bases, with 14 bases left between them. Germline lookup yields CDR1 SGHRS and CDR2 YFSETQ. CDR3 length equals 14 residues. Here the CDR3 reads CASSLREAKTEQFF. The CDR3 DNA sequence: TGCGCCAGCAGCTTGAGGGAGGCAAAGACTGAGCAGTTCTTC.

V usage is TRBV12-3 or TRBV12-4 and J usage is TRBJ1-1; 8 bases are a match to TRBD1. Trimming removed 5 bases from V and 3 bases from J; junction bases left unmatched: 5. This CDR3 has 14 residues. The DNA of the CDR3 is TGTGCCAGCAGTATGGACAGGGATTACACTGAAGCTTTCTTT. Translating gives CASSMDRDYTEAFF.

On this clonotype itself: One end of the junction is discordant with germline, which a read error may explain. The chain employs TRBV20-1 and TRBJ1-2; a possible D gene is TRBD1 (5 bases). The CDR3 covers 13 residues. Germline CDR1 DFQATT, CDR2 SNEGSKA (reference sequence). Written as DNA, the CDR3 is TGCAGTATCCGGGGCCCCCTCGGTAACGGCTGCACCTTC. Translating it yields CSIRGPLGNGCTF.

V is TRBV3-1 and J is TRBJ2-5; D is possibly TRBD1 (5 bases). The DNA end favors TRBJ2-7, so the J call may be wrong. The germline V gene encodes CDR1 LGHDT and CDR2 YNNKEL (reference sequence). The CDR3 is made up of 15 amino acids. CDR3 region: CASSSAWGPDYEQYF. For the CDR3, the DNA is TGTGCCAGCAGCTCCGCATGGGGCCCCGACTACGAGCAGTACTTC.

The chain recombines TRBV6-5 with TRBJ2-2; possible D gene TRBD1, 6 bases. This CDR3 is 15 amino acids long. CDR1 is MNHEY and CDR2 is SVGAGI in the germline V gene. The V end was cut by 2 bases, the J end by 3 bases, with 10 bases between. This chain's CDR3 is CASSYGPGDTGELFF. Written as DNA, the CDR3 is TGTGCCAGCAGTTACGGCCCAGGGGACACCGGGGAGCTGTTTTTT.

As to this clonotype: It may be a read error: a sequence one base away is much more abundant. The chain links TRBV20-1 to TRBJ2-7; D ambiguous. Per the germline V gene, CDR1 is DFQATT and CDR2 is SNEGSKA (reference sequence). The CDR3 runs 16 residues. CDR3: CSARDLRTMGSYERYF. The CDR3 bases are TGCAGTGCTAGAGATCTCCGGACGATGGGATCCTACGAGCGGTACTTC.

The chain recombines TRBV30 with TRBJ2-2; TRBD1 might be the D (5 bases). Trimming took 3 bases from V and 1 from J, leaving 9 bases between them. CDR3 length: 14 amino acids. Germline CDR1 and CDR2: GTSNPN and SVGIG (reference sequence). The CDR3 DNA sequence: TGTGCCTGGAGACTAAGGGGGAACACCGGGGAGCTGTTTTTT. Residues: CAWRLRGNTGELFF. The variable domain in full, completed from reference TRBV30 and TRBJ2-2, reads SQTIHQWPATLVQPVGSPLSLECTVEGTSNPNLYWYRQAAGRGLQLLFYSVGIGQISSEVPQNLSASRPQDRQFILSSKKLLLSDSGFYLCAWRLRGNTGELFFGEGSRLTVL.

This clonotype has only a few counts. The chain is built from TRBV4-1 and TRBJ1-2; TRBD1 matches 7 bases. The V segment lost 1 base and the J segment 6 bases; nucleotides outside the gene matches: 5. Germline lookup yields CDR1 MGHRA and CDR2 YSYEKL. The CDR3 contains 14 residues. CDR3 region: CASSQATGYHGYTF. For the CDR3, the DNA is TGCGCCAGCAGCCAAGCGACAGGGTATCATGGCTACACCTTC.

V usage is TRBV10-3 and J usage is TRBJ1-6; 9 bases fit TRBD1. The CDR3 is made up of 15 amino acids. Germline-derived CDR1 and CDR2 are ENHRY and SYGVKD. The V and J ends lost 2 bases and 10 bases, in that order; junction bases with no gene match: 6. The CDR3 nucleotides are TGTGCCATCAGTGAGGATGGGACAGGGTCCTCACCCCTCCACTTT. Protein: CAISEDGTGSSPLHF.

The chain carries TRBV7-6 and TRBJ2-1; D call uncertain. This CDR3 comprises 17 residues. With 0 bases removed from V and 4 bases from J, the gap between germline ends came to 16 bases. Germline assignment: CDR1 SGHVS and CDR2 FNYEAQ. CDR3 residues: CASSLAARGKLYNEQFF. The CDR3 bases are TGTGCCAGCAGCTTAGCGGCACGAGGAAAGCTGTACAATGAGCAGTTCTTC.

The chain links TRBV29-1 to TRBJ2-2; D not resolved. CDR1 is SQVTM and CDR2 is ANQGSEA in the germline V gene. V was trimmed by 8 bases and J by 5 bases, leaving 9 bases between them. The CDR3 contains 11 residues. CDR3 residues: CSFSETGELFF. The DNA of the CDR3 is TGCAGCTTCTCGGAGACCGGGGAGCTGTTTTTT.

This clonotype occurred a few times. This chain connects TRBV10-3 to TRBJ1-1, with 7 bases aligning to TRBD1. J gave up 0 bases and V 6 bases, and 4 bases lay outside the gene matches. In germline, CDR1 is ENHRY, CDR2 SYGVKD. The CDR3 has 14 residues. The CDR3 protein is CAIRGDSVNTEAFF. The CDR3 DNA follows: TGTGCCATCAGGGGGGACAGTGTGAACACTGAAGCTTTCTTT.

The V and J genes are TRBV7-2 and TRBJ2-1; perhaps TRBD1 as D (5 bases). Germline V gene lookup returns CDR1 SGHTA and CDR2 FQGNSA. The V gene lost 6 bases and the J gene lost 2 bases, with 20 bases spanning the gap. The CDR3 contains 17 residues. The CDR3 region has the DNA TGTGCCAGCAGTCCGCCTGCCAGGGTTTCCCCCTACAATGAGCAGTTCTTC. As protein: CASSPPARVSPYNEQFF. The full variable domain, completed using reference TRBV7-2 and TRBJ2-1, is GAGVSQSPSNKVTEKGKDVELRCDPISGHTALYWYRQSLGQGLEFLIYFQGNSAPDKSGLPSDRFSAERTGGSVSTLTIQRTQQEDSAVYLCASSPPARVSPYNEQFFGPGTRLTVL.